These 9 T cell receptor beta chains originate from one sample sequenced in a study of OX40 agonist ivuxolimab in advanced cancers. Profiling relied on immunoSEQ multiplex PCR, and the TCRdb table lists in-frame clones only, not all of them. This repertoire shows 45,000 to 55,000 clones, under 90% found once; its top ten account for 5.5% to 8%. The material sequenced was CD4+ or CD8+ T cells sorted from blood, taken in a trial of the OX40 agonist ivuxolimab. These receptors all stem from an adult with an advanced solid tumor such as melanoma, head and neck, liver or kidney cancer.

The V and J genes are TRBV7-9 and TRBJ2-7, with D perhaps being TRBD1 or TRBD2 (6 bases each). The length of the CDR3 is 16 residues. In germline, CDR1 is SEHNR, CDR2 FQNEAQ (reference sequence). With 1 base removed from V and 0 bases from J, the gap between germline ends came to 13 bases. The CDR3 here is CASSLGVGGISYEQYF. CDR3 sequence (DNA): TGTGCCAGCAGCTTAGGGGTGGGGGGCATCTCCTACGAGCAGTACTTC.

CDR3 sequence reads: CAISDGRIYGYTF. The CDR3 nucleotides are TGTGCCATCAGTGACGGACGGATCTATGGCTACACCTTC. The chain couples TRBV10-3 to TRBJ1-2, with D uncertain. Between the trimmed V and J ends, which lost 3 bases and 4 bases, there was a span of 9 bases. CDR1 and CDR2 (germline): ENHRY, SYGVKD. The CDR3 has 13 residues.

This chain connects TRBV15 to TRBJ1-2; TRBD1 matches 7 bases. Per germline, CDR1 LNHNV and CDR2 YYDKDF (reference sequence). The CDR3 length is 15 residues. Trimming at V came to 5 bases and at J to 6 bases, leaving 12 bases not matched to a gene. In DNA form, the CDR3 reads TGTGCCACCAGCCGTTTATCCGACAGGGAAGATGGCTACACCTTC. Translated, it gives CATSRLSDREDGYTF.

The V and J genes are TRBV27 and TRBJ2-3; 10 nucleotides align to TRBD2. Germline V lookup: CDR1 MNHEY, CDR2 SMNVEV (reference sequence). After removal of 5 bases from V and 1 base from J, the junction contained 6 bases not matched to a gene. The CDR3 consists of 16 residues. For the CDR3, the DNA is TGTGCCAGCAGTAGGCTAGCGGGAGATGGCACAGATACGCAGTATTTT. This sequence encodes CASSRLAGDGTDTQYF.

The chain uses TRBV5-4 and TRBJ2-5; D uncertain. Germline assignment: CDR1 SGHNT and CDR2 YYREEE (reference sequence). This CDR3 contains 15 residues. V was clipped by 4 bases and J by 5 bases, with 18 bases between them. DNA for the CDR3: TGTGCCAGCAGCCCGACTCTTTCGTTAGGGGAGACCCAGTACTTC. Residues: CASSPTLSLGETQYF.

This clone was counted a few times. The chain joins TRBV11-2 to TRBJ1-1; D not certain. The CDR3 has 12 amino acids. V was clipped by 3 bases and J by 7 bases, with 9 bases between them. CDR1 is SGHAT and CDR2 is FQNNGV in the germline V gene. The CDR3 sequence: CASSLYGSEAFF. CDR3 nucleotides: TGTGCCAGCAGCTTGTACGGGAGTGAAGCTTTCTTT.

V is TRBV6-1 and J is TRBJ2-1; weak D call: TRBD1 (6 bases). This CDR3 spans 15 amino acids. Germline V gene lookup returns CDR1 MNHNS and CDR2 SASEGT. V lost 2 bases and J 3 bases, leaving 11 bases between the germline ends. CDR3: CASSELQGLYNEQFF. In DNA form, the CDR3 reads TGTGCCAGCAGTGAATTACAGGGCCTCTACAATGAGCAGTTCTTC.

This clone was detected once. J is TRBJ2-2 and V is TRBV29-1, with a tentative D call TRBD2 (6 bases). The V gene's germline CDR1 is SQVTM and CDR2 ANQGSEA. Trimming cost V 3 bases and J 0 bases, with 14 bases left between them. The CDR3 runs 16 residues. The chain's CDR3 is CSVEEGQGANTGELFF. The CDR3, as DNA: TGCAGCGTTGAGGAGGGCCAAGGCGCGAACACCGGGGAGCTGTTTTTT.

The rearrangement links TRBV5-1 to TRBJ2-7; D may be TRBD1 or TRBD2 (5 bases each). CDR3 length: 15 residues. The V gene's germline CDR1 is SGHRS and CDR2 YFSETQ. The CDR3 protein is CASSLEPGTSYEQYV. For the CDR3, the DNA is TGTGCCAGCAGCTTGGAGCCAGGGACCTCCTACGAGCAGTACGTC.